One sample yielded the 26 T cell receptor beta chains listed below, sequenced in a study of response to subunit inactivated influenza vaccine. TCRdb fed the RT-PCR reads into MiXCR, producing one record per CDR3 protein. The sample consists of some 300,000 distinct CDR3 sequences, 22% of them appearing once. The sample in question was PBMCs from blood, obtained approximately 20 months after vaccination. The source of these receptors is a man aged 50-75 years who received an inactivated influenza vaccine.

This clonotype has only a few counts. The V and J genes are TRBV20-1 and TRBJ1-1; D is uncertain. Germline V gives CDR1 DFQATT, CDR2 SNEGSKA (reference sequence). V lost 3 bases and J lost 4, with 15 bases in between. This CDR3 has 14 amino acids. CDR3 protein: CSASTGYKGTEAFF. Written as DNA, the CDR3 is TGCAGTGCTAGCACGGGGTACAAGGGCACTGAAGCTTTCTTT.

This clonotype was recorded a few times. The chain couples TRBV28 to TRBJ1-1; 7 nucleotides match TRBD1. The CDR3 loop spans 18 amino acids. Germline V gene data show CDR1 as MDHEN and CDR2 as SYDVKM. The trim removed 3 bases at V and 1 base at J, leaving 14 bases unmatched. CDR3: CASSFPLTGEGSNTEAFF. CDR3 nucleotide sequence: TGTGCCAGCAGTTTTCCCCTAACAGGGGAGGGATCGAACACTGAAGCTTTCTTT.

The chain carries TRBV5-1 and TRBJ1-2; TRBD1 aligns across 9 bases. Trimming at V came to 0 bases and at J to 6 bases, leaving 9 bases not matched to a gene. Per germline, CDR1 SGHRS and CDR2 YFSETQ. The CDR3 is 16 residues long. CDR3 protein: CASSLAYPDRGDGYTF. The CDR3 DNA follows: TGCGCCAGCAGCTTGGCCTACCCGGACAGGGGCGATGGCTACACCTTC.

This clonotype was picked up a small number of times. The chain links TRBV4-1 to TRBJ1-4, with D hard to call. V shed 2 bases and J shed 7 bases, with 11 bases lying between them. Germline V gene lookup returns CDR1 MGHRA and CDR2 YSYEKL. The CDR3 contains 14 residues. The CDR3 sequence: CASSQLWGSEKLFF. The CDR3 nucleotides are TGCGCCAGCAGCCAACTTTGGGGTTCTGAAAAACTGTTTTTT.

This clonotype has a handful of counts. CDR3 DNA: TGCGCCAGCAGCACGGACAGGGTAGATGAAAAACTGTTTTTT. It specifies CASSTDRVDEKLFF. This chain uses TRBV5-1 with TRBJ1-4; TRBD1 matches at 8 bases. Trimming cost V 4 bases and J 6 bases; bases outside gene matches: 5. The CDR3 has 14 residues. CDR1 is SGHRS and CDR2 is YFSETQ in the germline V gene.

The chain links TRBV7-9 to TRBJ1-6; the match to TRBD1 covers 9 bases. The trim removed 1 base at V and 7 bases at J, leaving 5 bases unmatched. Germline CDR1 SEHNR, CDR2 FQNEAQ (reference sequence). The CDR3 extends over 16 amino acids. CDR3 nucleotide sequence: TGTGCCAGCAGCTTAGGATCGACAGGGGGAAATTCACCCCTCCACTTT. Translation gives CASSLGSTGGNSPLHF.

This clonotype has a handful of counts. The gene calls are TRBV2 and TRBJ2-1, with a tentative D call TRBD1 (6 bases). CDR3 length: 16 residues. Germline V gene data show CDR1 as SNHLY and CDR2 as FYNNEI. V lost 5 bases to trimming and J lost 0 bases, with 14 bases between them. The CDR3 protein is CASSRRQARSYNEQFF. CDR3 DNA sequence: TGTGCCAGCAGTAGACGACAGGCCCGCTCCTACAATGAGCAGTTCTTC.

This clonotype was counted many times. The V gene is TRBV12-3 or TRBV12-4, the J gene TRBJ1-1; perhaps TRBD1 as D (5 bases). The CDR3 sequence is 14 residues long. V was cut by 6 bases and J by 1 base, with 12 bases left in between. Written as DNA, the CDR3 is TGTGCCAGCAGCCCCGGACACGGGAACACTGAAGCTTTCTTT. This codes for CASSPGHGNTEAFF.

The chain joins TRBV6-5 to TRBJ2-5; 8 bases align to TRBD1. CDR3 length: 14 residues. CDR1 and CDR2 (germline): MNHEY, SVGAGI. J lost 2 bases, V lost 1 base, and 0 bases had no gene match. In DNA, the CDR3 is TGTGCCAGCAGTTACTACAGGGGGCAAGAGACCCAGTACTTC. Residues: CASSYYRGQETQYF.

This clonotype was counted only a few times. This rearrangement joins TRBV11-2 to TRBJ1-2, with 8 bases matching TRBD1. The CDR3 loop spans 17 amino acids. Germline assignment: CDR1 SGHAT and CDR2 FQNNGV. V trimming: 5 bases; J trimming: 2 bases; junction bases outside the gene matches: 13. The CDR3 reads CASSIWQGAMENYGYTF. The CDR3 region has the DNA TGTGCCAGCAGCATATGGCAGGGGGCCATGGAAAACTATGGCTACACCTTC.

This clonotype turned up a few times. The V call is TRBV6-5, the J call TRBJ1-1; unclear D gene. The V end was cut by 0 bases, the J end by 0 bases, with 11 bases between. Germline CDR1 MNHEY, CDR2 SVGAGI. This CDR3 comprises 16 residues. The CDR3 DNA reads as TGTGCCAGCAGTTACTCCCGGAGTTCGGTGAACACTGAAGCTTTCTTT. Translating it yields CASSYSRSSVNTEAFF.

The table lists this clonotype with a few counts. The rearrangement joins TRBV11-2 to TRBJ2-1; 12 bases are a match to TRBD2. The germline V gene encodes CDR1 SGHAT and CDR2 FQNNGV. The CDR3 loop spans 17 amino acids. With V trimmed by 5 bases and J by 3 bases, 8 bases remained unmatched. The CDR3, as DNA: TGTGCCAGCAGCCCACGACTAGCGGGGGCCCTCTACAATGAGCAGTTCTTC. It translates to CASSPRLAGALYNEQFF. The entire variable domain, with the rest obtained from reference TRBV11-2 and TRBJ2-1, is as follows: EAGVAQSPRYKIIEKRQSVAFWCNPISGHATLYWYQQILGQGPKLLIQFQNNGVVDDSQLPKDRFSAERLKGVDSTLKIQPAKLEDSAVYLCASSPRLAGALYNEQFFGPGTRLTVL.

V and J are TRBV3-1 and TRBJ1-2; D is ambiguous. The CDR3 covers 14 residues. V lost 0 bases and J 8 bases, leaving 13 bases between the germline ends. Germline V CDR1 and CDR2: LGHDT, YNNKEL (reference sequence). CDR3 in DNA: TGTGCCAGCAGCCAAGAGGTGGAGAGTTACGGCTACACCTTC. Its protein product is CASSQEVESYGYTF.

Points on this clonotype: A much larger clone lies one base from this, so it may be a read error. This chain uses TRBV29-1 with TRBJ1-5; no clear D. The CDR3 loop spans 12 amino acids. CDR1 is SQVTM and CDR2 is ANQGSEA in the germline V gene. CDR3 amino acids: CSVASNNQTQHF. The CDR3 bases are TGCAGCGTTGCCAGTAACAATCAGACCCAGCATTTT. The full variable domain, with the rest looked up from reference TRBV29-1 and TRBJ1-5, is SAVISQKPSRDICQRGTSLTIQCQVDSQVTMMFWYRQQPGQSLTLIATANQGSEATYESGFVIDKFPISRPNLTFSTLTVSNMSPEDSSIYLCSVASNNQTQHFGDGTRLSIL.

In its sample, this clonotype was seen a few times. The chain combines TRBV6-1 with TRBJ1-6; 9 positions match TRBD1. CDR1 is MNHNS and CDR2 is SASEGT in the germline V gene. This CDR3 has 13 residues. Trimming removed 10 bases from V and 10 bases from J; junction bases left unmatched: 8. This CDR3 reads CATCDRGDSPLHF. The CDR3, as DNA: TGTGCCACCTGTGACAGGGGGGACTCACCCCTCCACTTT.

This clonotype was seen more than once but under ten times. The CDR3 loop reads CASSQDERGGNTGELFF. In DNA form, the CDR3 reads TGCGCCAGCAGCCAAGATGAGAGAGGGGGCAACACCGGGGAGCTGTTTTTT. This chain uses TRBV4-3 with TRBJ2-2; TRBD1 matches 7 bases. Germline V gene lookup returns CDR1 LGHNA and CDR2 YSLEER. With 0 bases clipped from V and 2 bases from J, the junction kept 6 bases outside the gene matches. The CDR3 is 17 amino acids.

This clonotype was recorded once. The V and J genes are TRBV11-2 and TRBJ2-7; a weak D match, TRBD2 (6 bases). This CDR3 is built from 15 residues. The germline V and J ends were trimmed by 1 base and 6 bases, with 16 bases remaining between them. Germline V gene sequence: CDR1 SGHAT, CDR2 FQNNGV. CDR3 loop: CASSLVGRVGGEQYF. As DNA, the CDR3 is TGTGCCAGCAGCTTAGTGGGCAGGGTGGGGGGCGAGCAGTACTTC. Together with reference TRBV11-2 and TRBJ2-7, the CDR3 gives the full variable domain: EAGVAQSPRYKIIEKRQSVAFWCNPISGHATLYWYQQILGQGPKLLIQFQNNGVVDDSQLPKDRFSAERLKGVDSTLKIQPAKLEDSAVYLCASSLVGRVGGEQYFGPGTRLTVT.

This clonotype was counted only a few times. The V gene is TRBV7-2, the J gene TRBJ1-1; D is undetermined. Trimming removed 2 bases at V and 0 bases at J, with 10 bases between. This CDR3 is 15 amino acids long. Germline CDR1 and CDR2: SGHTA and FQGNSA. This CDR3 is CASSLSRALNTEAFF. CDR3 sequence (DNA): TGTGCCAGCAGCTTAAGTCGAGCCCTGAACACTGAAGCTTTCTTT. Combining the CDR3 with reference TRBV7-2 and TRBJ1-1 gives the whole variable domain GAGVSQSPSNKVTEKGKDVELRCDPISGHTALYWYRQSLGQGLEFLIYFQGNSAPDKSGLPSDRFSAERTGGSVSTLTIQRTQQEDSAVYLCASSLSRALNTEAFFGQGTRLTVV.

CDR3 nucleotide sequence: TGTGCCAGCAGCGTATCATCAGTGAGGTCGGGAAACACCATATATTTT. This encodes CASSVSSVRSGNTIYF. The chain couples TRBV9 to TRBJ1-3; no clear D. The germline V gene has CDR1 SGDLS and CDR2 YYNGEE. The CDR3 loop spans 16 amino acids. V was pared by 1 base and J by 4 bases, with 15 bases between.

This clonotype was found many times. V usage is TRBV12-3 or TRBV12-4 and J usage is TRBJ1-3, with D unclear. Trimming removed 5 bases from V and 3 bases from J, with 5 bases in between. This CDR3 has 12 residues. The CDR3 region is CASSLIGNTIYF. CDR3 DNA sequence: TGTGCCAGCAGTCTGATTGGAAACACCATATATTTT.

The CDR3 sequence is CASILGGPPDTQYF. In DNA, the CDR3 is TGTGCCAGCATCCTCGGGGGGCCGCCAGATACGCAGTATTTT. The rearrangement joins TRBV12-3 or TRBV12-4 to TRBJ2-3; tentatively, D is TRBD2 (7 bases). Trimming stripped 7 bases from V and 4 bases from J, with 15 bases between. The CDR3 consists of 14 residues.

V gene TRBV3-1 combines with J gene TRBJ1-3; D is uncertain. This CDR3 region has 14 residues. V lost 3 bases to trimming and J lost 4 bases, with 10 bases between them. The germline gives CDR1 LGHDT, CDR2 YNNKEL (reference sequence). The chain's CDR3 is CASSHGQEGNTIYF. CDR3 in DNA: TGTGCCAGCAGCCACGGTCAAGAAGGAAACACCATATATTTT.

The chain combines TRBV20-1 with TRBJ2-1; 9 bases are a match to TRBD2. Germline values: CDR1 DFQATT, CDR2 SNEGSKA (reference sequence). CDR3 length: 16 residues. The trim removed 3 bases at V and 8 bases at J, leaving 14 bases unmatched. The CDR3 here is CSARQLAGVGRDEQFF. In DNA form, the CDR3 reads TGCAGTGCTAGGCAATTAGCGGGAGTGGGTCGGGATGAGCAGTTCTTC.

The CDR3 DNA follows: TGCGCCAGCAGCTTCATAGGGGCTGTGGGTGAAAAACTGTTTTTT. Residues: CASSFIGAVGEKLFF. This chain connects TRBV5-1 to TRBJ1-4; D may be TRBD1 (5 bases). The length of the CDR3 is 15 residues. Germline CDR1 reads SGHRS; CDR2 reads YFSETQ. V lost 2 bases and J 7 bases, leaving 15 bases between the germline ends. The full variable domain, its missing parts supplied by reference TRBV5-1 and TRBJ1-4, is KAGVTQTPRYLIKTRGQQVTLSCSPISGHRSVSWYQQTPGQGLQFLFEYFSETQRNKGNFPGRFSGRQFSNSRSEMNVSTLELGDSALYLCASSFIGAVGEKLFFGSGTQLSVL.

CDR3 amino acids: CSARVVDGELFF. The CDR3 DNA is TGCAGTGCTAGAGTAGTAGACGGGGAGCTGTTTTTT. The chain uses TRBV20-1 and TRBJ2-2; D remains ambiguous. The CDR3 length is 12 residues. Germline values: CDR1 DFQATT, CDR2 SNEGSKA (reference sequence). Trimming stripped 1 base from V and 7 bases from J, with 7 bases between.

This clonotype was recorded a few times. The chain joins TRBV29-1 to TRBJ1-1, with 7 bases that match TRBD1. There are 12 residues in the CDR3. V was clipped by 4 bases and J by 5 bases; unmatched bases: 4. CDR1 and CDR2 from the germline V gene are SQVTM and ANQGSEA. The CDR3 DNA reads TGCAGCGTTGTGGGGACAGCTACTGAAGCTTTCTTT. As protein: CSVVGTATEAFF.